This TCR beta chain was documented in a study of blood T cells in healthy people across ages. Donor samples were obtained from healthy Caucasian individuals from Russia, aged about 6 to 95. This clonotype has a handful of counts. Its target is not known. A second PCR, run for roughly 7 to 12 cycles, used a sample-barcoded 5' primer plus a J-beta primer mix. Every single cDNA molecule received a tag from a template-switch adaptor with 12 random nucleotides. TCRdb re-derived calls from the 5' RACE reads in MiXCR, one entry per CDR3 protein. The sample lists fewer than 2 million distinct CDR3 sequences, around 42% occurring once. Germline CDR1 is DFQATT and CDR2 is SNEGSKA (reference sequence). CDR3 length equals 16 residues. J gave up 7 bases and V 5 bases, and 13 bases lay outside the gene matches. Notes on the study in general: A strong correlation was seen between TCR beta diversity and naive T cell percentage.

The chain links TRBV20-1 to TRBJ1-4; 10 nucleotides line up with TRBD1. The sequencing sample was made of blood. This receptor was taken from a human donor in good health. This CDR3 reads CSAPPPPGQGIEKLFF. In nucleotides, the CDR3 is TGCAGTGCTCCTCCGCCACCGGGACAGGGGATTGAAAAACTGTTTTTT.